Listed below are T cell receptor beta chains from one sample, sequenced in a study of OX40 agonist ivuxolimab in advanced cancers. The repertoire was sequenced with immunoSEQ multiplex PCR; TCRdb's copy has only in-frame clones and lacks some. This sample yields 60,000 to 80,000 clones, of which approximately 89% are seen a single time; 11% belongs to the top ten. The source was CD4+ or CD8+ T cells sorted from blood, collected in a trial of the OX40 agonist ivuxolimab. These TCRs come from an adult with an advanced solid tumor such as melanoma, head and neck, liver or kidney cancer. CDR3s include the opening cysteine and the closing phenylalanine or tryptophan. Clone size is shown for a subset of rows, as once, few, many or a class of expanded clone.

V gene	J gene	clone size	CDR3 protein
TRBV28	TRBJ2-7	NA	CASSLYETGGYEQYF
TRBV5-1	TRBJ2-1	NA	CASSFGPSYNEQFF
TRBV6-1	TRBJ1-2	NA	CASSDPVYQGEYGYTF
TRBV4-1	TRBJ2-7	NA	CASSLHPLAGVPYEQYF
TRBV29-1	TRBJ2-1	NA	CSVTIPGPTLGQFF
TRBV10-1	TRBJ2-1	NA	CASSESASENYNEQFF
TRBV7-9	TRBJ2-1	few	CASSFDNEQFF
TRBV6-1	TRBJ2-5	NA	CASSVLAGARRETQYF
TRBV6-5	TRBJ2-5	NA	CASRAFRGPGETQYF
TRBV28	TRBJ1-2	NA	CASLSGTNYGYTF
TRBV6-1	TRBJ1-4	NA	CASSETGWNEKLFF
TRBV5-5	TRBJ1-5	NA	CASSLFRTGDQPQHF
TRBV7-2	TRBJ1-4	NA	CASSHRTGSELFF
TRBV6-4	TRBJ1-1	NA	CASSDSRRGTEAFF
TRBV19	TRBJ2-2	NA	CASTYRGRNTGELFF
TRBV2	TRBJ2-4	few	CASSERDIQYF
TRBV18	TRBJ2-7	NA	CASSPAQSSYEQYF
TRBV28	TRBJ2-7	once	CASSLTNQGTYEQYF
TRBV6-5	TRBJ1-1	NA	CASSQTGTEAFF
TRBV29-1	TRBJ2-5	NA	CSVLAGTTSETQYF
TRBV19	TRBJ1-5	once	CASSPQDTLGNQPQHF
TRBV19	TRBJ1-5	NA	CASSFAGTGGPQPQHF
TRBV4-3	TRBJ1-1	NA	CASKRAGGNTEAFF
TRBV28	TRBJ2-7	NA	CASTTLAGRGITYEQYF
TRBV2	TRBJ2-2	NA	CASSGMGGTGELFF
TRBV28	TRBJ2-2	NA	CASSPSGRGINTGELFF
TRBV2	TRBJ2-3	NA	CASRLDGTDTQYF
TRBV5-6	TRBJ2-5	NA	CASSFLETQYF
TRBV28	TRBJ1-6	NA	CASSLIQANNSPLHF
TRBV28	TRBJ2-3	NA	CASSLMDTQYF
TRBV14	TRBJ2-7	NA	CASSQGLTPYEQYF
TRBV27	TRBJ2-7	NA	CASSFGGYEQYF
TRBV5-6	TRBJ1-2	once	CASSLVQVNYGYTF
TRBV7-2	TRBJ2-7	NA	CASSPRAGHVYEQYF
TRBV27	TRBJ2-4	NA	CASSVPGTSGRTKNIQYF
TRBV11-2	TRBJ1-4	NA	CASSLDRAEKLFF
TRBV2	TRBJ2-5	NA	CASRRGVQETQYF
TRBV7-9	TRBJ1-1	NA	CASSFAMASGIAFF
TRBV2	TRBJ2-3	NA	CASRVGLAGDTQYF
TRBV11-2	TRBJ1-1	few	CASSPSIWGGMMNTEAFF